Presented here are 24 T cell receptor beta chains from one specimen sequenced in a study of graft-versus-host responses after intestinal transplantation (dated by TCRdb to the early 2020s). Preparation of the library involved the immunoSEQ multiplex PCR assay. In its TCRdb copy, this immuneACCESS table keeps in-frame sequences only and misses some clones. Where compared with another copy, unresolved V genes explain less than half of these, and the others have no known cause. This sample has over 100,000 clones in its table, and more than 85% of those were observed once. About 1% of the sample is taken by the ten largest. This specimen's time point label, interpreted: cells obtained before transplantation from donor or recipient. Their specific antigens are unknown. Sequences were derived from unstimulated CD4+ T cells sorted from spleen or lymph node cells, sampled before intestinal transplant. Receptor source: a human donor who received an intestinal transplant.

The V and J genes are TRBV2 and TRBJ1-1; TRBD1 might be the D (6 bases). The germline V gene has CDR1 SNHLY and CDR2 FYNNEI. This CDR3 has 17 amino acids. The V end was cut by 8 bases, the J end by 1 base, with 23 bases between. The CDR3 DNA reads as TGTGCCAGCTTCTTACGAGGGGCACAGGGCTCGAACACTGAAGCTTTCTTT. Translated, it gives CASFLRGAQGSNTEAFF.

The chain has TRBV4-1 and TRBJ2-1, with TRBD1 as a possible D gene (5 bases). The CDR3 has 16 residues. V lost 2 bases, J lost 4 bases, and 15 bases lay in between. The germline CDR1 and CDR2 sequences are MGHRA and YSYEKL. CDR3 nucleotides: TGCGCCAGCAGCCAAATCACAGGTTCAGGATACAATGAGCAGTTCTTC. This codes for CASSQITGSGYNEQFF.

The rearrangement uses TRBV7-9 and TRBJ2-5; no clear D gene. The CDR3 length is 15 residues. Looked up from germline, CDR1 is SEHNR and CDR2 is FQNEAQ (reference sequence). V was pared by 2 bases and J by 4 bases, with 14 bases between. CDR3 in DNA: TGTGCCAGCAGCTTACCCTTGACACCTGGAGAGACCCAGTACTTC. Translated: CASSLPLTPGETQYF.

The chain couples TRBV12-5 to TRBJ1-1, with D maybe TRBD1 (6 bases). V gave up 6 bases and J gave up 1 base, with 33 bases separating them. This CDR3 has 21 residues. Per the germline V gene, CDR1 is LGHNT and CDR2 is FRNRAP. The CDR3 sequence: CASGNRGGRGLGYAPNTEAFF. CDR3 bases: TGTGCTAGTGGCAACCGGGGGGGCAGGGGACTTGGGTACGCCCCGAACACTGAAGCTTTCTTT. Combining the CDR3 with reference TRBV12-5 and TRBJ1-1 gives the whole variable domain DARVTQTPRHKVTEMGQEVTMRCQPILGHNTVFWYRQTMMQGLELLAYFRNRAPLDDSGMPKDRFSAEMPDATLATLKIQPSEPRDSAVYFCASGNRGGRGLGYAPNTEAFFGQGTRLTVV.

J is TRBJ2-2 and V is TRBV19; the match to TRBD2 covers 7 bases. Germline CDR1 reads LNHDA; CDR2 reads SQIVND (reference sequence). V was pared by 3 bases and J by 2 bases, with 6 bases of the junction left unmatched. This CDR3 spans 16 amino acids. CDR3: CASSMTPAGNTGELFF. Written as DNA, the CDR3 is TGTGCCAGTAGTATGACCCCAGCGGGAAACACCGGGGAGCTGTTTTTT. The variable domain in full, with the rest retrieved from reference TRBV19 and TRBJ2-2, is DGGITQSPKYLFRKEGQNVTLSCEQNLNHDAMYWYRQDPGQGLRLIYYSQIVNDFQKGDIAEGYSVSREKKESFPLTVTSAQKNPTAFYLCASSMTPAGNTGELFFGEGSRLTVL.

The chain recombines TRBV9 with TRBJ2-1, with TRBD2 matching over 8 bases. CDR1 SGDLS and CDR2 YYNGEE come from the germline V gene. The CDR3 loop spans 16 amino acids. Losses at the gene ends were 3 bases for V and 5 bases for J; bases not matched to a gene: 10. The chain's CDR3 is CASSAGWAGGDNEQFF. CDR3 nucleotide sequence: TGTGCCAGCAGCGCCGGCTGGGCGGGAGGAGACAATGAGCAGTTCTTC.

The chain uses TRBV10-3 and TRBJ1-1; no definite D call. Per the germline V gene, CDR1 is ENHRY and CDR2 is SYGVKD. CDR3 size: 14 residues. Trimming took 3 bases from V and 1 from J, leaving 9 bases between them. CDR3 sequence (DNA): TGTGCCATCAGTGATCATATACAGAACACTGAAGCTTTCTTT. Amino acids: CAISDHIQNTEAFF.

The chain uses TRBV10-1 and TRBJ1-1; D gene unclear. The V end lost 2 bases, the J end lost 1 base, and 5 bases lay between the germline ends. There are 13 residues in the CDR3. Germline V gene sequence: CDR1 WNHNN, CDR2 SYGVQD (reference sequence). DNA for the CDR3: TGCGCCAGCAGTGAGGGGCCGAACACTGAAGCTTTCTTT. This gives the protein CASSEGPNTEAFF.

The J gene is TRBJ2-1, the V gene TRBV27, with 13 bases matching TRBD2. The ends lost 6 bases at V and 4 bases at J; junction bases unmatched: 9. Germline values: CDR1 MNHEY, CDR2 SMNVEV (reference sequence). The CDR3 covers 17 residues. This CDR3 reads CASSHRLAGGIYNEQFF. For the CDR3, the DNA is TGTGCCAGCAGCCACCGACTAGCGGGGGGTATTTACAATGAGCAGTTCTTC.

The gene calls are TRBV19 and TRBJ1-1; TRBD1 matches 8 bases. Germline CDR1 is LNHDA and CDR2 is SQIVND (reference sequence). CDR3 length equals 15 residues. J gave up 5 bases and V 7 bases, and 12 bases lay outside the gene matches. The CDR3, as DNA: TGTGCCAGTATCGACGGGGACAGGTCGAGGACTGAAGCTTTCTTT. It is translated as CASIDGDRSRTEAFF.

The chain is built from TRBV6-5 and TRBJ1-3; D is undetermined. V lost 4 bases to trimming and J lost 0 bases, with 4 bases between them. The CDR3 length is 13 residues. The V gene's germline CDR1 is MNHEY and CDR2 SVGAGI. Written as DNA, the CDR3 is TGTGCCAGCAGTTCCTACTCTGGAAACACCATATATTTT. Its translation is CASSSYSGNTIYF.

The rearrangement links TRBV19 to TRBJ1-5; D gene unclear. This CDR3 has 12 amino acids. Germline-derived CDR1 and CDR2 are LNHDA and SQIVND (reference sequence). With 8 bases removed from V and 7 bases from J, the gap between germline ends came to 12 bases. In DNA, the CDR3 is TGTGCCAGTCGCCACCCGGGCCAGCCCCAGCATTTT. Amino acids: CASRHPGQPQHF.

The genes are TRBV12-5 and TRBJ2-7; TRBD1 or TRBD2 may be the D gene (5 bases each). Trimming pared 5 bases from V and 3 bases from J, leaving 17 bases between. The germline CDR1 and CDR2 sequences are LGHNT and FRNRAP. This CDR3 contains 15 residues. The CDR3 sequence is CASGTTGTYYYEQYF. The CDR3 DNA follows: TGTGCTAGTGGTACGACCGGGACGTACTACTACGAGCAGTACTTC.

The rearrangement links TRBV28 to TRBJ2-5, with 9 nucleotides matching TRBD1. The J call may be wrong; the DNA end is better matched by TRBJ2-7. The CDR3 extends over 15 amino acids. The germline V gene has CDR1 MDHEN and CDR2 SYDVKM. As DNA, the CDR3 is TGTGCCAGCAGTATACCGGGACAGGGACAATACGAGCAGTACTTC. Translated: CASSIPGQGQYEQYF.

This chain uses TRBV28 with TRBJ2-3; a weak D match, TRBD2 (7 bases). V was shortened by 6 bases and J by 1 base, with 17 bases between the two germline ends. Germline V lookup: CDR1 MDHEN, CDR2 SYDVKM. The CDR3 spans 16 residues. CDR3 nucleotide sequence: TGTGCCAGCAGCAGTAGCGGAGGGGGGGGCACAGATACGCAGTATTTT. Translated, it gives CASSSSGGGGTDTQYF.

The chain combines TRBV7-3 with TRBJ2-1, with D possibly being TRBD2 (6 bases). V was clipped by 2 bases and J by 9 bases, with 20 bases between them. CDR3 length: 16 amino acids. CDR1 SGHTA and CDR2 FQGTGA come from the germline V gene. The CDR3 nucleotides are TGTGCCAGCAGCTTAGCGAGGCTAGCGATCGCCCGTGAGCAGTTCTTC. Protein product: CASSLARLAIAREQFF.

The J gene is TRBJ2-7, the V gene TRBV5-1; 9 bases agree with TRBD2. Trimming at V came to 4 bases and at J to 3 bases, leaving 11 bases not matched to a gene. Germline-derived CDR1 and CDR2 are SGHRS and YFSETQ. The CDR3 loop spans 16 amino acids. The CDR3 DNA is TGCGCCAGCAGCACAGGAGTAGCGGGAGCTTACTACGAGCAGTACTTC. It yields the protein CASSTGVAGAYYEQYF.

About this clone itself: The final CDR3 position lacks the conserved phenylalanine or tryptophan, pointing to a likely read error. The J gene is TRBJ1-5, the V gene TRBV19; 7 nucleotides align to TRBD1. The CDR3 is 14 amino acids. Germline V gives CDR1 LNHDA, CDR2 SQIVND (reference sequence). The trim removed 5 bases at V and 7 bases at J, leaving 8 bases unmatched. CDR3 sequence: CASSAYRGRQPQHS. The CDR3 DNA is TGTGCCAGTAGTGCGTACAGGGGAAGGCAGCCCCAGCATTCT.

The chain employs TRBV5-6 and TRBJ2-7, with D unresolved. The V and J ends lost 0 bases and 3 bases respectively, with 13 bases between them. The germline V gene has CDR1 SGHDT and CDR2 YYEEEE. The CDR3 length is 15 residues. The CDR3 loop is CASSLGHRDVYEQYF. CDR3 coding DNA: TGTGCCAGCAGCTTGGGGCATAGGGATGTCTACGAGCAGTACTTC.

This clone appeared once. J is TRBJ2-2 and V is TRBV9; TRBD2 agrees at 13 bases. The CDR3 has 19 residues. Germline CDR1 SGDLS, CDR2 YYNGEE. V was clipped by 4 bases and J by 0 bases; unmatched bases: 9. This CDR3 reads CASSNPRTSGGSNTGELFF. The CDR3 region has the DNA TGTGCCAGCAGCAACCCCCGGACTAGCGGGGGCTCGAACACCGGGGAGCTGTTTTTT.

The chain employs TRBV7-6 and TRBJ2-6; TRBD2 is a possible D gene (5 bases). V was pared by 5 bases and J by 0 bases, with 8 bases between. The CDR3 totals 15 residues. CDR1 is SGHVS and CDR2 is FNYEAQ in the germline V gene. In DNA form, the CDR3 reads TGTGCCAGCAGCGCCCGGGGCTCTGGGGCCAACGTCCTGACTTTC. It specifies CASSARGSGANVLTF.

The CDR3 loop reads CASRRMDRRDLNQPQHF. For the CDR3, the DNA is TGTGCCAGCAGGCGAATGGACAGGAGGGATTTGAATCAGCCCCAGCATTTT. J is TRBJ1-5 and V is TRBV28; TRBD1 matches at 7 bases. Per the germline V gene, CDR1 is MDHEN and CDR2 is SYDVKM. Unmatched junction bases numbered 15, after V lost 6 bases and J lost 4 bases. The CDR3 is 17 amino acids. The variable domain in full, completed from reference TRBV28 and TRBJ1-5, reads DVKVTQSSRYLVKRTGEKVFLECVQDMDHENMFWYRQDPGLGLRLIYFSYDVKMKEKGDIPEGYSVSREKKERFSLILESASTNQTSMYLCASRRMDRRDLNQPQHFGDGTRLSIL.

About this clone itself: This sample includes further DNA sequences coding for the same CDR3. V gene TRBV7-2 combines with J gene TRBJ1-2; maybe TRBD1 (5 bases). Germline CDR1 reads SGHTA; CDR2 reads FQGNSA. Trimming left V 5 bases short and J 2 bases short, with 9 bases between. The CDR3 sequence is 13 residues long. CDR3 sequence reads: CASSRQRNYGYTF. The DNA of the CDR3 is TGTGCCAGCAGCCGACAGAGGAACTATGGCTACACCTTC.

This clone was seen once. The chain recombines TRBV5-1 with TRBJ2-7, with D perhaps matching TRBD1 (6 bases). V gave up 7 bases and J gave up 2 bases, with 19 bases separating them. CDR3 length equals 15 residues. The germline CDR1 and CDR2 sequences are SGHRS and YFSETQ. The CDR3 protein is CASSLTHGTTYEQYF. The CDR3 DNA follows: TGCGCCAGCTCTCTCACCCACGGGACAACCTACGAGCAGTACTTC.